These T cell receptor beta chains were read from a single sample in a study of blood T cells in healthy people across ages. TCRdb reanalysed the 5' RACE reads using MiXCR and keeps one entry per CDR3 protein. The profile shows 1.5 million to 2 million distinct CDR3 sequences, around 50% of them singletons. Sequencing was done on a sample of blood. All receptors come from a woman aged 40 to 50 in good health. CDR3s include the opening cysteine and the closing phenylalanine or tryptophan. Fields, in order: J gene, clone size, D gene, V gene, CDR3 length, CDR3 DNA, CDR3 protein. The D gene is left open where the match is weak. Not every row has a clone size; where given, it reads once, few, many or a size class.

j_gene: TRBJ1-2
abundance: NA
d_gene: NA
v_gene: TRBV29-1
len: 15
CDR3nt: TGCAGCGTTGAAGATCTCCACGGAACCTTCTATGGCTACACCTTC
CDR3aa: CSVEDLHGTFYGYTF

j_gene: TRBJ2-5
abundance: NA
d_gene: NA
v_gene: TRBV12-3/TRBV12-4
len: 15
CDR3nt: TGTGCCAGCAGGCCGGGCGGTGGATTCCAAGAGACCCAGTACTTC
CDR3aa: CASRPGGGFQETQYF

j_gene: TRBJ2-3
abundance: once
d_gene: TRBD1
v_gene: TRBV6-1
len: 15
CDR3nt: TGTGCCAGCAGCGGCGGACAGGCTGGATCCTATACGCAGTATTTT
CDR3aa: CASSGGQAGSYTQYF

j_gene: TRBJ2-5
abundance: NA
d_gene: TRBD1
v_gene: TRBV3-1
len: 15
CDR3nt: TGTGCCAGCAGTCAAGACAGGGACGGGCAAGAGACCCAGTACTTC
CDR3aa: CASSQDRDGQETQYF

j_gene: TRBJ2-7
abundance: few
d_gene: NA
v_gene: TRBV11-2
len: 14
CDR3nt: TGTGCCAGCAGCCTCCAAGGGACGGGGTACGAGCAGTACTTC
CDR3aa: CASSLQGTGYEQYF

j_gene: TRBJ2-1
abundance: few
d_gene: TRBD2
v_gene: TRBV20-1
len: 13
CDR3nt: TGCAGTGCTCCTGACGGGGGGGCCGGTTCACAGTTCTTC
CDR3aa: CSAPDGGAGSQFF

j_gene: TRBJ2-7
abundance: NA
d_gene: NA
v_gene: TRBV6-2/TRBV6-3
len: 14
CDR3nt: TGTGCCAGTCCGAGCGGGGACAGCTCCTACGAGCAGTACTTC
CDR3aa: CASPSGDSSYEQYF

j_gene: TRBJ2-1
abundance: NA
d_gene: TRBD2
v_gene: TRBV5-1
len: 13
CDR3nt: TGCGCCAGCCGGCGGGGGGTCGACAATGAGCAGTTCTTC
CDR3aa: CASRRGVDNEQFF

j_gene: TRBJ2-1
abundance: NA
d_gene: NA
v_gene: TRBV6-2/TRBV6-3
len: 15
CDR3nt: TGTGCCAGCCGAAACCAGGGGCTTTACTACAATGAGCAGTTCTTC
CDR3aa: CASRNQGLYYNEQFF

j_gene: TRBJ2-5
abundance: NA
d_gene: NA
v_gene: TRBV5-1
len: 14
CDR3nt: TGCGCCAGCAGCCCCCCTTACGGCGGTGAGACCCAGTACTTC
CDR3aa: CASSPPYGGETQYF

j_gene: TRBJ2-1
abundance: NA
d_gene: NA
v_gene: TRBV18
len: 12
CDR3nt: TGTGCCAGCTCACCGTTATCGCCACAGCAGTTCTTC
CDR3aa: CASSPLSPQQFF

j_gene: TRBJ2-7
abundance: NA
d_gene: NA
v_gene: TRBV2
len: 13
CDR3nt: TGTGCCAGCGGACCGGGGGCGTTCTACGAGCAGTACTTC
CDR3aa: CASGPGAFYEQYF

j_gene: TRBJ2-1
abundance: few
d_gene: TRBD2
v_gene: TRBV4-3
len: 14
CDR3nt: TGCGCCAGCAGCCAAGTCTGGACTAGCCCTGAGCAGTTCTTC
CDR3aa: CASSQVWTSPEQFF

j_gene: TRBJ2-1
abundance: NA
d_gene: NA
v_gene: TRBV6-2/TRBV6-3
len: 15
CDR3nt: TGTGCCAGCAGCCCCATAGGTGGGGCCTACAATGAGCAGTTCTTC
CDR3aa: CASSPIGGAYNEQFF

j_gene: TRBJ2-1
abundance: NA
d_gene: NA
v_gene: TRBV6-1
len: 17
CDR3nt: TGTGCCAGCAGAGGACTCCACATCAGAAGCTCCTACAATGAGCAGTTCTTC
CDR3aa: CASRGLHIRSSYNEQFF

j_gene: TRBJ2-7
abundance: NA
d_gene: TRBD1
v_gene: TRBV6-6
len: 13
CDR3nt: TGTGCCATCCGAAGGGGACAGGATTACGAGCAGTACTTC
CDR3aa: CAIRRGQDYEQYF

j_gene: TRBJ2-5
abundance: NA
d_gene: NA
v_gene: TRBV5-1
len: 14
CDR3nt: TGCGCCAGCAGCGTTGGGACACCTCAAGAGACCCAGTACTTC
CDR3aa: CASSVGTPQETQYF

j_gene: TRBJ2-7
abundance: NA
d_gene: NA
v_gene: TRBV7-2
len: 12
CDR3nt: TGTGCCAGCAGCCAGTACAGGGACGAGCAGTACTTC
CDR3aa: CASSQYRDEQYF

j_gene: TRBJ2-7
abundance: NA
d_gene: NA
v_gene: TRBV5-1
len: 17
CDR3nt: TGCGCCAGCAGCTTGTTCCCTGGGACCGAAAGCTCCTACGAGCAGTACTTC
CDR3aa: CASSLFPGTESSYEQYF

j_gene: TRBJ2-3
abundance: NA
d_gene: NA
v_gene: TRBV20-1
len: 15
CDR3nt: TGCAGTGCTAGAGTGCCCCCAGGGGCCACAGATACGCAGTATTTT
CDR3aa: CSARVPPGATDTQYF

j_gene: TRBJ1-2
abundance: few
d_gene: NA
v_gene: TRBV4-1
len: 15
CDR3nt: TGCGCCAGCAGCCAAGAATGGGGGACACCCTATGGCTACACCTTC
CDR3aa: CASSQEWGTPYGYTF

j_gene: TRBJ2-7
abundance: NA
d_gene: NA
v_gene: TRBV5-1
len: 11
CDR3nt: TGCGCCAGCAGGCAGGGGCAGGTCGCGTACTTC
CDR3aa: CASRQGQVAYF

j_gene: TRBJ2-7
abundance: NA
d_gene: TRBD2
v_gene: TRBV10-3
len: 16
CDR3nt: TGTGCCATCAGTGAGGGATTTGGCGGGGGGACTTACGAGCAGTACTTC
CDR3aa: CAISEGFGGGTYEQYF

j_gene: TRBJ2-3
abundance: NA
d_gene: TRBD1
v_gene: TRBV5-1
len: 14
CDR3nt: TGCGCCAGCAGCTTTGGACAGGCGGCAGATACGCAGTATTTT
CDR3aa: CASSFGQAADTQYF

j_gene: TRBJ2-7
abundance: NA
d_gene: NA
v_gene: TRBV5-1
len: 15
CDR3nt: TGCGCCAGCAGCCCCGTTCCAGAGAATACCTACGAGCAGTACTTC
CDR3aa: CASSPVPENTYEQYF

j_gene: TRBJ2-3
abundance: NA
d_gene: TRBD2
v_gene: TRBV7-2
len: 17
CDR3nt: TGTGCCAGCAGCTTACTAGCGGGGGTGCTTAGCACAGATACGCAGTATTTT
CDR3aa: CASSLLAGVLSTDTQYF

j_gene: TRBJ2-1
abundance: NA
d_gene: NA
v_gene: TRBV7-7
len: 12
CDR3nt: TGTGCTAGCAGCCCTCTGGGGGCTGGGCAGTTCTTC
CDR3aa: CASSPLGAGQFF

j_gene: TRBJ2-5
abundance: few
d_gene: NA
v_gene: TRBV25-1
len: 14
CDR3nt: TGTGCCAGCAGTGAATGCGCCGAGGGGGAGACCCAGTACTTC
CDR3aa: CASSECAEGETQYF

j_gene: TRBJ1-2
abundance: NA
d_gene: NA
v_gene: TRBV5-5
len: 15
CDR3nt: TGTGCCAGCAGCTTGTTGAGGGTAGAGTCGGGCGGCTACACCTTC
CDR3aa: CASSLLRVESGGYTF

j_gene: TRBJ2-5
abundance: NA
d_gene: NA
v_gene: TRBV6-2/TRBV6-3
len: 16
CDR3nt: TGTGCCAGCAGTTACTTGCCCTCGGAGGGACAAGAGACCCAGTACTTC
CDR3aa: CASSYLPSEGQETQYF

j_gene: TRBJ2-3
abundance: NA
d_gene: TRBD1
v_gene: TRBV7-9
len: 14
CDR3nt: TGTGCCAGCAGCGGGACAGGGCGGACCAACGAGCAGTACTTT
CDR3aa: CASSGTGRTNEQYF